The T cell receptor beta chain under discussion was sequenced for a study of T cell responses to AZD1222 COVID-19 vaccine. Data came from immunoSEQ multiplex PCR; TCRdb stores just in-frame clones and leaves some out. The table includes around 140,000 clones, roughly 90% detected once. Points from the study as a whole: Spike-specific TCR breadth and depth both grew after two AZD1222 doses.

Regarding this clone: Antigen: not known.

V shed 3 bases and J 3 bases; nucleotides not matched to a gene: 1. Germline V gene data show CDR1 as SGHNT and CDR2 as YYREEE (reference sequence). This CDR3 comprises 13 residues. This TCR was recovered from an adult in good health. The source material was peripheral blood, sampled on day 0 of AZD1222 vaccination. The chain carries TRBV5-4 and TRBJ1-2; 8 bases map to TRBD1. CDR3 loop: CASSSGGDYGYTF. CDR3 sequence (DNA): TGTGCCAGCAGCTCAGGGGGCGACTATGGCTACACCTTC.